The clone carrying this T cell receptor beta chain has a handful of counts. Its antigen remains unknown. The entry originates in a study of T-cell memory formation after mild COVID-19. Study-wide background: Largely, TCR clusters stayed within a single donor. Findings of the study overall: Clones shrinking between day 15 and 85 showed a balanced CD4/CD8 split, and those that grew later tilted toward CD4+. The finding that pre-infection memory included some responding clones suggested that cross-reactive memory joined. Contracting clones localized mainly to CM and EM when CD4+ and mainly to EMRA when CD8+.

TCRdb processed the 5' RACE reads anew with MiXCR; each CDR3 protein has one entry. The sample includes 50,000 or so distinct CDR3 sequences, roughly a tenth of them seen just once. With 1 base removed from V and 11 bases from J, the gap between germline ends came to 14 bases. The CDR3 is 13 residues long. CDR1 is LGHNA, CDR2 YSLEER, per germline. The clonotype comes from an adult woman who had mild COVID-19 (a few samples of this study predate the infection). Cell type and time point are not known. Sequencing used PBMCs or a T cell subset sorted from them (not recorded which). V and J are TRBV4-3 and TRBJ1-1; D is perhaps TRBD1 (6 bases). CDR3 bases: TGCGCCAGCAGCCAAGGACTAACAGGGAGGGCTTTCTTT. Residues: CASSQGLTGRAFF.